This passage covers 32 T cell receptor beta chains from one sample sequenced in a study of blood T cell repertoires in COVID-19. Profiled with immunoSEQ multiplex PCR; TCRdb holds only in-frame clones, not every one. The sample holds 180,000 or so clones, about three quarters seen once. The sample comprised peripheral blood. These receptors were taken from a woman older than 75 with active or convalescent COVID-19.

This rearrangement joins TRBV30 to TRBJ2-7; 7 bases line up with TRBD1. The ends lost 4 bases at V and 2 bases at J; junction bases unmatched: 14. Germline CDR1 GTSNPN, CDR2 SVGIG (reference sequence). This CDR3 is built from 16 residues. The chain's CDR3 is CAWIYPTGQSPYEQYF. The CDR3 DNA reads TGTGCCTGGATTTACCCTACGGGACAGTCTCCCTACGAGCAGTACTTC.

This clone was picked up a small number of times. V usage is TRBV7-2 and J usage is TRBJ1-4; D gene ambiguous. Per germline, CDR1 SGHTA and CDR2 FQGNSA. The CDR3 sequence is 13 residues long. Trimming pared 1 base from V and 8 bases from J, leaving 8 bases between. The CDR3 region is CASSLGAREKLFF. The CDR3 DNA reads as TGTGCCAGCAGCTTAGGTGCCAGGGAAAAACTGTTTTTT. The full variable domain, its missing parts supplied by reference TRBV7-2 and TRBJ1-4, is GAGVSQSPSNKVTEKGKDVELRCDPISGHTALYWYRQSLGQGLEFLIYFQGNSAPDKSGLPSDRFSAERTGGSVSTLTIQRTQQEDSAVYLCASSLGAREKLFFGSGTQLSVL.

V and J are TRBV7-8 and TRBJ1-3, with D unresolved. Germline values: CDR1 SGHVS, CDR2 FQNEAQ. CDR3 length: 14 amino acids. V lost 0 bases and J lost 6, with 9 bases in between. The CDR3 sequence is CASSLAGRVNTIYF. DNA of the CDR3: TGTGCCAGCAGCTTAGCTGGGAGGGTAAACACCATATATTTT.

The gene calls are TRBV18 and TRBJ2-3; the match to TRBD2 covers 8 bases. The CDR3 is made up of 15 amino acids. CDR1 and CDR2 (germline): KGHSH, LQKENI. After removal of 6 bases from V and 6 bases from J, the junction contained 11 bases not matched to a gene. DNA for the CDR3: TGTGCCAGCTCCCCGCGGGGGGATTCCATGGATACGCAGTATTTT. It translates to CASSPRGDSMDTQYF.

The V call is TRBV6-5, the J call TRBJ1-2, with 9 bases that match TRBD1. Per the germline V gene, CDR1 is MNHEY and CDR2 is SVGAGI. This CDR3 is built from 16 residues. V was clipped by 4 bases and J by 8 bases; unmatched bases: 14. In DNA form, the CDR3 reads TGTGCCAGCAGTTTTGTCCCCGGGACAGGGATTTGGGGCTACACCTTC. As protein: CASSFVPGTGIWGYTF.

J is TRBJ1-6 and V is TRBV5-1; D possibly corresponds to TRBD1 (6 bases). With 4 bases removed from V and 11 bases from J, the gap between germline ends came to 22 bases. This CDR3 region has 16 residues. Per the germline V gene, CDR1 is SGHRS and CDR2 is YFSETQ. CDR3 DNA: TGCGCCAGCAGCGCTGGGCCAGACAGGTCCATGACACCCCTCCACTTT. Protein: CASSAGPDRSMTPLHF. Combining the CDR3 with reference TRBV5-1 and TRBJ1-6 gives the whole variable domain KAGVTQTPRYLIKTRGQQVTLSCSPISGHRSVSWYQQTPGQGLQFLFEYFSETQRNKGNFPGRFSGRQFSNSRSEMNVSTLELGDSALYLCASSAGPDRSMTPLHFGNGTRLTVT.

The chain recombines TRBV27 with TRBJ2-3, with unresolved D. The CDR3 sequence is 11 residues long. V lost 3 bases and J lost 6, with 4 bases in between. CDR1 and CDR2 (germline): MNHEY, SMNVEV (reference sequence). The CDR3: CASSFYDTQYF. The CDR3 region has the DNA TGTGCCAGCAGTTTCTACGATACGCAGTATTTT.

CDR3: CASSLDDRAGTDTQYF. The CDR3 nucleotides read TGCGCCAGCAGCTTGGATGACAGGGCGGGCACAGATACGCAGTATTTT. The rearrangement uses TRBV5-1 and TRBJ2-3; TRBD1 matches 7 bases. There are 16 residues in the CDR3. V shed 0 bases and J 1 base; nucleotides not matched to a gene: 5. Germline V gives CDR1 SGHRS, CDR2 YFSETQ.

V usage is TRBV29-1 and J usage is TRBJ1-1; 11 nucleotides agree with TRBD1. Germline loops: CDR1 SQVTM, CDR2 ANQGSEA. V was pared by 4 bases and J by 5 bases, with 15 bases of the junction left unmatched. The CDR3 has 17 residues. The CDR3 loop reads CSVVSRTGGGWITEAFF. CDR3 nucleotides: TGCAGCGTTGTTTCCAGGACAGGGGGCGGTTGGATAACTGAAGCTTTCTTT. Filled out from reference TRBV29-1 and TRBJ1-1, the complete variable domain reads SAVISQKPSRDICQRGTSLTIQCQVDSQVTMMFWYRQQPGQSLTLIATANQGSEATYESGFVIDKFPISRPNLTFSTLTVSNMSPEDSSIYLCSVVSRTGGGWITEAFFGQGTRLTVV.

The V gene is TRBV9, the J gene TRBJ2-1, with D possibly TRBD2 on 6 matching bases. Germline loops: CDR1 SGDLS, CDR2 YYNGEE. The CDR3 totals 14 residues. The V end was cut by 4 bases, the J end by 6 bases, with 14 bases between. Here the CDR3 DNA reads TGTGCCAGCAGCCCAGGGCACGGGAGCAATGAGCAGTTCTTC. It yields the protein CASSPGHGSNEQFF.

This rearrangement joins TRBV12-5 to TRBJ2-1; 7 bases match TRBD1. CDR1 and CDR2 (germline): LGHNT, FRNRAP. There are 14 residues in the CDR3. V trimming: 7 bases; J trimming: 0 bases; junction bases outside the gene matches: 3. CDR3 in amino acids: CASAPGGSYNEQFF. The CDR3 nucleotides are TGTGCTAGTGCCCCAGGGGGCTCCTACAATGAGCAGTTCTTC.

The genes are TRBV5-4 and TRBJ2-7, with 7 bases lining up with TRBD2. The J segment lost 4 bases and the V segment lost 4 bases, leaving 17 bases of the junction unmatched. The CDR3 has 17 residues. Germline loops: CDR1 SGHNT, CDR2 YYREEE (reference sequence). The CDR3 region has the DNA TGTGCCAGCAGCCTGGGGGGTGGCGGGGGTTTTTTTTACGAGCAGTACTTC. This codes for CASSLGGGGGFFYEQYF.

The rearrangement links TRBV2 to TRBJ1-1; D is possibly TRBD1 (5 bases). Germline CDR1 and CDR2: SNHLY and FYNNEI. Trimming stripped 8 bases from V and 5 bases from J, with 12 bases between. The CDR3 length is 12 residues. CDR3 nucleotides: TGTGCCAGCTCCTTTCAGGGAACTGAAGCTTTCTTT. This encodes CASSFQGTEAFF. Variable domain in full (rest from reference TRBV2 and TRBJ1-1): EPEVTQTPSHQVTQMGQEVILRCVPISNHLYFYWYRQILGQKVEFLVSFYNNEISEKSEIFDDQFSVERPDGSNFTLKIRSTKLEDSAMYFCASSFQGTEAFFGQGTRLTVV.

This chain uses TRBV27 with TRBJ1-6, with no clear D. Trimming took off 6 bases at V and 2 bases at J, with 11 bases between the two ends. This CDR3 is 15 amino acids long. CDR1 and CDR2 (germline): MNHEY, SMNVEV (reference sequence). This CDR3 reads CASSGPGAYNSPLHF. DNA of the CDR3: TGTGCCAGCAGCGGTCCCGGGGCCTATAATTCACCCCTCCACTTT.

Written as DNA, the CDR3 is TGTGCCAGCAGGGCCCTTTACGAGCAGTACTTC. Protein: CASRALYEQYF. The rearrangement uses TRBV12-3 or TRBV12-4 and TRBJ2-7; D gene uncertain. V was clipped by 6 bases and J by 4 bases, with 7 bases between them. The CDR3 length is 11 residues.

This clone was counted a few times. The chain has TRBV5-6 and TRBJ2-2; maybe TRBD1 (6 bases). CDR3 length: 16 amino acids. In germline, CDR1 is SGHDT, CDR2 YYEEEE. V was cut by 6 bases and J by 7 bases, with 22 bases left in between. The CDR3 reads CASIPSGTGKHGELFF. The CDR3 DNA sequence: TGTGCCAGCATCCCCTCCGGAACAGGGAAGCACGGGGAGCTGTTTTTT.

The rearrangement links TRBV4-3 to TRBJ1-2; the match to TRBD1 covers 8 bases. The CDR3 is 15 residues long. Trimming at V came to 0 bases and at J to 8 bases, leaving 8 bases not matched to a gene. The germline CDR1 and CDR2 sequences are LGHNA and YSLEER. The CDR3 is CASSQDTDRVWGYTF. The DNA for the CDR3 is TGCGCCAGCAGCCAAGATACGGACAGGGTATGGGGCTACACCTTC.

V gene TRBV9 combines with J gene TRBJ1-1; D gene unclear. Germline V gene data show CDR1 as SGDLS and CDR2 as YYNGEE. CDR3 length: 14 residues. The V and J ends lost 0 bases and 4 bases respectively, with 10 bases between them. The CDR3 bases are TGTGCCAGCAGCGTAGGGTGGGAGGGCACTGAAGCTTTCTTT. Encoded protein: CASSVGWEGTEAFF. The full variable domain, its missing parts supplied by reference TRBV9 and TRBJ1-1, is DSGVTQTPKHLITATGQRVTLRCSPRSGDLSVYWYQQSLDQGLQFLIQYYNGEERAKGNILERFSAQQFPDLHSELNLSSLELGDSALYFCASSVGWEGTEAFFGQGTRLTVV.

This clone was seen only once. This chain links TRBV2 with TRBJ2-5, with D possibly being TRBD2 (6 bases). Trimming pared 7 bases from V and 1 base from J, leaving 16 bases between. This CDR3 spans 15 amino acids. The germline V gene encodes CDR1 SNHLY and CDR2 FYNNEI. Here the CDR3 DNA reads TGTGCCAGCAAACAGTGGGGGGTAGTCCAAGAGACCCAGTACTTC. This encodes CASKQWGVVQETQYF.

The chain joins TRBV9 to TRBJ1-1, with unresolved D. Germline CDR1 and CDR2: SGDLS and YYNGEE. The CDR3 is made up of 15 amino acids. Trimming cost V 0 bases and J 4 bases, with 13 bases left between them. DNA of the CDR3: TGTGCCAGCAGCGTAGTTGCTACTTCGGGCACTGAAGCTTTCTTT. As protein: CASSVVATSGTEAFF.

V and J are TRBV5-6 and TRBJ2-3; weak D call: TRBD2 (6 bases). This CDR3 contains 13 residues. Germline loops: CDR1 SGHDT, CDR2 YYEEEE. V was shortened by 5 bases and J by 8 bases, with 15 bases between the two germline ends. CDR3 in amino acids: CASSKPGGFTQYF. CDR3 DNA: TGTGCCAGCAGTAAACCAGGAGGGTTTACGCAGTATTTT.

This chain uses TRBV19 with TRBJ1-2; 7 nucleotides line up with TRBD1. This CDR3 comprises 15 residues. The junction had 11 bases not matched to a gene; V was cut back by 7 bases and J by 3 bases. CDR1 LNHDA and CDR2 SQIVND come from the germline V gene (reference sequence). The CDR3 region is CASNPRQGLDYGYTF. In DNA form, the CDR3 reads TGTGCCAGTAACCCGAGACAGGGTTTGGACTATGGCTACACCTTC.

V gene TRBV7-9 combines with J gene TRBJ2-7; TRBD2 might be the D (5 bases). The V end was cut by 5 bases, the J end by 3 bases, with 17 bases between. Germline V gives CDR1 SEHNR, CDR2 FQNEAQ (reference sequence). The CDR3 covers 15 residues. CDR3 protein: CASSPRSETRYEQYF. Here the CDR3 DNA reads TGTGCCAGCAGCCCTCGTAGCGAGACCCGCTACGAGCAGTACTTC.

The CDR3 sequence: CASSYSGTGDYGYTF. The CDR3 DNA sequence: TGTGCCAGCAGTTACTCGGGAACAGGGGACTATGGCTACACCTTC. The chain employs TRBV6-5 and TRBJ1-2; 7 bases match TRBD1. V gave up 0 bases and J gave up 3 bases; unmatched junction bases: 4. The CDR3 covers 15 residues. CDR1 and CDR2 (germline): MNHEY, SVGAGI.

The genes are TRBV4-1 and TRBJ2-3, with D perhaps TRBD2 (5 bases). Trimming shortened V by 5 bases and J by 2 bases, and 14 bases separated the two germline ends. This CDR3 spans 15 amino acids. The germline CDR1 and CDR2 sequences are MGHRA and YSYEKL. CDR3 coding DNA: TGCGCCAGCAGCGCCCAACTAGGAGTCACAGATACGCAGTATTTT. Its protein is CASSAQLGVTDTQYF.

The table lists this clone with a few counts. The chain couples TRBV27 to TRBJ1-6, with TRBD1 as a possible D gene (6 bases). The germline CDR1 and CDR2 sequences are MNHEY and SMNVEV (reference sequence). V was cut by 7 bases and J by 1 base, with 11 bases left in between. The CDR3 is 15 amino acids. Here the CDR3 reads CASTQGLSYNSPLHF. In DNA, the CDR3 is TGTGCCAGCACCCAGGGGTTATCCTATAATTCACCCCTCCACTTT.

The chain has TRBV19 and TRBJ1-2; 7 bases match TRBD1. Losses at the gene ends were 6 bases for V and 3 bases for J; bases not matched to a gene: 7. CDR1 and CDR2 (germline): LNHDA, SQIVND (reference sequence). This CDR3 has 14 amino acids. CDR3 nucleotides: TGTGCCAGTAGCCTACAGGGGAAGGACTATGGCTACACCTTC. Translating it yields CASSLQGKDYGYTF.

This clone was picked up a small number of times. V and J are TRBV3-1 (or the pseudogene TRBV3-2) and TRBJ1-5; 12 nucleotides match TRBD1. Trimming took 2 bases from V and 10 from J; bases not matched to a gene: 18. The CDR3 spans 19 residues. The germline V gene encodes CDR1 LGHDT and CDR2 YNNKEL (reference sequence). The CDR3 nucleotides read TGTGCCAGCAGCCAAACAAACAGGGACAGGGGGCGTCCTGCGGTTCCCCAGCATTTT. It specifies CASSQTNRDRGRPAVPQHF.

This clone is a singleton in its sample. The genes are TRBV4-3 and TRBJ2-7; a possible D gene is TRBD2 (6 bases). Deletions cut 0 bases from V and 1 base from J, with 25 bases between. Germline CDR1 reads LGHNA; CDR2 reads YSLEER. This CDR3 is built from 20 residues. Here the CDR3 reads CASSQDITRLMGGGSYEQYF. In DNA, the CDR3 is TGCGCCAGCAGCCAAGACATAACAAGGCTTATGGGGGGTGGGTCCTACGAGCAGTACTTC.

This sequence joins TRBV5-4 and TRBJ2-3; 11 bases fit TRBD2. Germline CDR1 SGHNT, CDR2 YYREEE (reference sequence). The CDR3 runs 16 residues. The V gene end was trimmed by 0 bases and the J gene end by 6 bases; junction bases not matched to a gene: 6. CDR3 protein: CASSLGASGGPDTQYF. The CDR3 nucleotides read TGTGCCAGCAGCTTGGGGGCTAGCGGGGGGCCCGATACGCAGTATTTT.

This clone occurred once. The chain links TRBV5-4 to TRBJ1-4; TRBD1 matches at 7 bases. The V and J ends lost 4 bases and 7 bases, in that order; junction bases with no gene match: 10. The CDR3 loop spans 15 amino acids. CDR1 is SGHNT, CDR2 YYREEE, per germline (reference sequence). DNA of the CDR3: TGTGCCAGCAGCGCTCCCGGGACAGAAGGTGAAAAACTGTTTTTT. Translation: CASSAPGTEGEKLFF.

This clone was counted only a few times. The chain uses TRBV10-3 and TRBJ2-2, with 16 bases that match TRBD2. The germline gives CDR1 ENHRY, CDR2 SYGVKD. The CDR3 loop spans 15 amino acids. V was clipped by 8 bases and J by 6 bases; unmatched bases: 3. CDR3 sequence reads: CAIGGTSGGAGELFF. The CDR3 DNA reads TGTGCCATCGGAGGGACTAGCGGGGGGGCCGGGGAGCTGTTTTTT.